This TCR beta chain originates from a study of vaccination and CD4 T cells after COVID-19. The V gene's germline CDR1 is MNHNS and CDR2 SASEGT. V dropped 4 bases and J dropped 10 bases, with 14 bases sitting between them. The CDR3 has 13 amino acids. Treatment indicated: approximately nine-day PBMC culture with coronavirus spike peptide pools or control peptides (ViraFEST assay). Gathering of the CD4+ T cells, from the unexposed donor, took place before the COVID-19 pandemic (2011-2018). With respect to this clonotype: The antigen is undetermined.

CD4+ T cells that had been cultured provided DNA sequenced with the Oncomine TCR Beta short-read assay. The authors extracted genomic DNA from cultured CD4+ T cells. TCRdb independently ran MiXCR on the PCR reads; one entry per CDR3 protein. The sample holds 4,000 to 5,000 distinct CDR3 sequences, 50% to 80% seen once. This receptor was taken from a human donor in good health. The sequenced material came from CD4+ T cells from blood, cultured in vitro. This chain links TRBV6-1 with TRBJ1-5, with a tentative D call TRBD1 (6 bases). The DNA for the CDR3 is TGTGCCAGCAGTGGCGGACAGACAGCTCCCCAGCATTTT. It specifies CASSGGQTAPQHF.